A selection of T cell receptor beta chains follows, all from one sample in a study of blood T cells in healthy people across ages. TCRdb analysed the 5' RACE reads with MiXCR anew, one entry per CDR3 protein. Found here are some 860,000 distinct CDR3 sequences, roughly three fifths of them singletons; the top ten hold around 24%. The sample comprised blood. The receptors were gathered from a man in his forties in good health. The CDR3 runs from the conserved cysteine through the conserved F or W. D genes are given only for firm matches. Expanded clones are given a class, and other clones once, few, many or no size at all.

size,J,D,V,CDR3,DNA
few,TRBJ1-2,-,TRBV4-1,CASSQVREIRWYGYTF,TGCGCCAGCAGCCAAGTTAGGGAGATAAGGTGGTATGGCTACACCTTC
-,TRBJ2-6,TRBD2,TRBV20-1,CSAHSPSGGISTVLTF,TGCAGTGCCCACTCCCCCAGCGGGGGGATTTCTACCGTCCTGACTTTC
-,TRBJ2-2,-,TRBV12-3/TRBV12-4,CASTYIATGELFF,TGTGCCAGCACCTACATTGCCACCGGGGAGCTGTTTTTT
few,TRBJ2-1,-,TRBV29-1,CSVAGMGSLNEQFF,TGCAGCGTTGCTGGGATGGGGTCCCTCAATGAGCAGTTCTTC
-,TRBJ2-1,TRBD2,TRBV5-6,CASRPTGLAGEQFF,TGTGCCAGCAGGCCAACGGGACTAGCGGGGGAGCAGTTCTTC
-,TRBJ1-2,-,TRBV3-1,CASSQEAGNRYGYTF,TGTGCCAGCAGCCAAGAGGCAGGCAATCGCTATGGCTACACCTTC
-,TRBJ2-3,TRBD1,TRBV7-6,CASSFWTGSTDTQYF,TGTGCCAGCAGCTTTTGGACAGGTAGCACAGATACGCAGTATTTT
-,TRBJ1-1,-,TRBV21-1,CASSRTETPSTEAFF,TGTGCCAGCAGCAGGACAGAGACCCCAAGCACTGAAGCTTTCTTT
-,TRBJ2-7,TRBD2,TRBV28,CASSRVAGGVGYEQYF,TGTGCCAGCAGCCGAGTGGCGGGAGGGGTAGGGTACGAGCAGTACTTC
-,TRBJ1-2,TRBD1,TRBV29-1,CSDRRTGGDYGYTF,TGCAGCGACAGAAGGACAGGGGGGGACTATGGCTACACCTTC
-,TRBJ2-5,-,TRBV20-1,CSARGAGYQETQYF,TGCAGTGCTAGAGGGGCGGGATACCAAGAGACCCAGTACTTC
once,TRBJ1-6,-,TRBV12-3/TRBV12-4,CASRLSSYNSPLHF,TGTGCCAGCAGGCTAAGCTCCTATAATTCACCCCTCCACTTT
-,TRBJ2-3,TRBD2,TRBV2,CASSVDPMAGGVGTQYF,TGTGCCAGCAGTGTAGACCCTATGGCGGGGGGAGTCGGTACGCAGTATTTT
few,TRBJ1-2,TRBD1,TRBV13,CASSTRDRGFYPLYGYTF,TGTGCCAGCAGCACCCGGGACAGGGGCTTCTACCCGCTCTATGGCTACACCTTC
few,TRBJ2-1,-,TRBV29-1,CSVLSYNEQFF,TGCAGCGTCTTGTCCTACAATGAGCAGTTCTTC
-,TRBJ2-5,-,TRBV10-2,CASSDGREIQETQYF,TGCGCCAGCAGTGACGGACGGGAGATACAAGAGACCCAGTACTTC
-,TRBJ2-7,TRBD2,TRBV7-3,CASSFGLAGSEGEQYF,TGTGCCAGCAGCTTTGGACTAGCGGGGAGTGAGGGCGAGCAGTACTTC
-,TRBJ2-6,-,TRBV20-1,CSARQVVSLSGANVLTF,TGCAGTGCTCGACAGGTAGTGTCCCTCTCTGGGGCCAACGTCCTGACTTTC
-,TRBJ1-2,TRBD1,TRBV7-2,CASSLWTGGLHYGYTF,TGTGCCAGCAGCTTATGGACAGGGGGTTTGCACTATGGCTACACCTTC
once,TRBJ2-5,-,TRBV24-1,CTTSDSGLGRPETQYF,TGTACCACCAGTGATTCGGGCTTGGGGCGTCCAGAGACCCAGTACTTC
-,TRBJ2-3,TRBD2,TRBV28,CASTPFRAGVKDTQYF,TGTGCCAGCACCCCGTTTCGAGCGGGAGTTAAAGATACGCAGTATTTT
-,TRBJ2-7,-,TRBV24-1,CATSDTGTQNGQYF,TGTGCCACCAGTGATACCGGGACACAAAATGGGCAGTACTTC
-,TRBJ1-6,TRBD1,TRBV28,CASSPRTGRASYNSPLHF,TGTGCCAGCAGTCCCCGGACAGGGCGAGCCTCCTATAATTCACCCCTCCACTTT
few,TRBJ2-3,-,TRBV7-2,CASTGQFGDTQYF,TGTGCCAGTACGGGGCAGTTTGGAGATACGCAGTATTTT
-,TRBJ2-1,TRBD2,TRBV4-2,CASSRLAASYNEQFF,TGTGCCAGCAGCCGGCTAGCGGCCTCCTACAATGAGCAGTTCTTC
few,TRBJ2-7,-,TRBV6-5,CASSSGYNEQYF,TGTGCCAGCAGTTCAGGCTACAATGAGCAGTACTTC
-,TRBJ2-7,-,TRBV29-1,CSVRGLYNEQYF,TGCAGCGTCCGCGGTTTATACAATGAGCAGTACTTC
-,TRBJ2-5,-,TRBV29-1,CTPPLMRASWTQYF,TGCACCCCGCCCCTGATGAGGGCTAGTTGGACCCAGTACTTC
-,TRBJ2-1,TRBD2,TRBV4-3,CASSQDRPSGTTYNEQFF,TGCGCCAGCAGCCAAGATCGACCTAGCGGGACGACCTACAATGAGCAGTTCTTC
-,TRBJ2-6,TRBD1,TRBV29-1,CSVEDRVDRGLGANVLTF,TGCAGCGTTGAAGATCGCGTGGACAGGGGGCTCGGGGCCAACGTCCTGACTTTC
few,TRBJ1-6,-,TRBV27,CASSRRGGNYSPLHF,TGTGCCAGCAGCCGGAGGGGGGGGAATTACTCACCCCTCCACTTT
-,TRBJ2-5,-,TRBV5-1,CASSVHPQETQYF,TGCGCCAGCAGCGTGCACCCACAAGAGACCCAGTACTTC
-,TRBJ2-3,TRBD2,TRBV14,CASSARLAGGSDTQYF,TGTGCCAGCAGCGCCCGACTAGCGGGGGGCTCAGATACGCAGTATTTT
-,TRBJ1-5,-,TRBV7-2,CASSLESVQPQHF,TGTGCCAGCAGCTTAGAGTCCGTTCAGCCCCAGCATTTT
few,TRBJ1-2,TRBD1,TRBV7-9,CASSGRQGVFDGYTF,TGTGCCAGCAGCGGACGACAGGGGGTCTTTGATGGCTACACCTTC
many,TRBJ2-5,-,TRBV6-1,CASTGTNPPRASETQYF,TGTGCCAGCACGGGAACGAACCCTCCGCGGGCCTCAGAGACCCAGTACTTC
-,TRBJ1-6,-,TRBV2,CASNDGRINSPLHF,TGTGCCAGCAACGACGGTCGAATTAATTCACCCCTCCACTTT
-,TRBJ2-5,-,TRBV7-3,CASSFTGQETQYF,TGTGCCAGCAGCTTCACAGGGCAAGAGACCCAGTACTTC
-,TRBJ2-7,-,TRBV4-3,CASSYNVGPSYEQYF,TGCGCCAGCAGTTACAACGTGGGGCCCTCCTACGAGCAGTACTTC
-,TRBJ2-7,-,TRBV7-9,CASSLMGTAGVCEQYF,TGTGCCAGCAGCTTGATGGGGACGGCCGGGGTCTGCGAGCAGTACTTC
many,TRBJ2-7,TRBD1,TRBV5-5,CASSLEGQGYEQYF,TGTGCCAGCAGCTTGGAGGGACAGGGCTACGAGCAGTACTTC
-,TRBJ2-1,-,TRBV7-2,CASSCAGFSSLGQFF,TGTGCCAGCAGCTGCGCGGGTTTCTCGTCGTTGGGGCAGTTCTTC
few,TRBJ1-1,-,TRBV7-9,CASSLTSGRGAFF,TGTGCCAGCAGCTTAACTAGTGGGCGGGGAGCTTTCTTT
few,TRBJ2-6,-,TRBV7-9,CASSSPTGKYSGANVLTF,TGTGCCAGCAGCTCTCCGACAGGAAAATACTCTGGGGCCAACGTCCTGACTTTC
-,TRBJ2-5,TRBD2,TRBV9,CASSVGLLAGVDGPQETQYF,TGTGCCAGCAGCGTCGGCTTACTAGCGGGAGTTGACGGGCCCCAAGAGACCCAGTACTTC
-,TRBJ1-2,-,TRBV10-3,CAITGQLLANYGYTF,TGTGCCATCACAGGACAACTGTTAGCTAACTATGGCTACACCTTC